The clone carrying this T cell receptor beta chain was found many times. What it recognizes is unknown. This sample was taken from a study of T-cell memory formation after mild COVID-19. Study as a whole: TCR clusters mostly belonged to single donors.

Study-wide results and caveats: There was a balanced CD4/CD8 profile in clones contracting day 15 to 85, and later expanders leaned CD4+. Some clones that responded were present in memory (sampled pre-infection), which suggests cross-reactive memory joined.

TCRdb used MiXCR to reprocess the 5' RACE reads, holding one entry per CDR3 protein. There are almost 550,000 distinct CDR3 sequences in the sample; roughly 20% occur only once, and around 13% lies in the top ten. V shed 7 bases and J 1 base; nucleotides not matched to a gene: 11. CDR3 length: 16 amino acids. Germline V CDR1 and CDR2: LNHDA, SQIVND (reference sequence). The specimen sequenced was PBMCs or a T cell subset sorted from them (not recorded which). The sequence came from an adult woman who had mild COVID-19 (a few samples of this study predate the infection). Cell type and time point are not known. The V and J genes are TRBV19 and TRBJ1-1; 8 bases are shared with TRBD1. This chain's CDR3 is CASKRGQDYPNTEAFF. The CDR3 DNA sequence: TGTGCCAGTAAGCGGGGACAGGACTACCCGAACACTGAAGCTTTCTTT.